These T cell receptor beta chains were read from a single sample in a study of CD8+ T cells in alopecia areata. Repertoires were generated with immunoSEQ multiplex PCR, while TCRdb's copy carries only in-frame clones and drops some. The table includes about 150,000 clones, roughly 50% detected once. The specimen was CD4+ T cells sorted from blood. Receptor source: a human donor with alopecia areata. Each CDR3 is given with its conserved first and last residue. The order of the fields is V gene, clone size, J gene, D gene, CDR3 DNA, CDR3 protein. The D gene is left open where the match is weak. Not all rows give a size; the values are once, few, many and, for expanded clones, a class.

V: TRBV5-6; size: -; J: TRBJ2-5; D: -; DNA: TGTGCCAGCAGCTTGGTGAGGGGGGAGACCCAGTACTTC; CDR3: CASSLVRGETQYF
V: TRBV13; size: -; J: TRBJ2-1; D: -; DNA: TGTGCCAGCAGCCTGCAGGGGGGACGAGGTAGCAATGAGCAGTTCTTC; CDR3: CASSLQGGRGSNEQFF
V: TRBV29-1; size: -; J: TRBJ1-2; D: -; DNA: TGCAGCGTTACGGAGCAGTGGAATGGCTACACCTTC; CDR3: CSVTEQWNGYTF
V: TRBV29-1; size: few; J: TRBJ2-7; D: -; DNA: TGCAGCGTTGTGGTGAGGCAGGGTAGGGGGGAGCAGTACTTC; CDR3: CSVVVRQGRGEQYF
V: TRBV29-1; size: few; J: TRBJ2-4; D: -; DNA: TGCAGCGTTGCCTACCTGACAGCGAAAAACATTCAGTACTTC; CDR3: CSVAYLTAKNIQYF
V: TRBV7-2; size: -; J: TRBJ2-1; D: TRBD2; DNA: TGTGCCAGCAGCCGCCTCAGGGCTAGCGGGAGGGCCCGTTATGAGCAGTTCTTC; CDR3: CASSRLRASGRARYEQFF
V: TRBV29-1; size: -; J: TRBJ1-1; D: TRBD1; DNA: TGCAGCGGGCACAGGGGGCTGTCGGGCACTGAAGCTTTCTTT; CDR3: CSGHRGLSGTEAFF
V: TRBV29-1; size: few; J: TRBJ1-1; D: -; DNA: TGCAGCGTTGGGTTGAACACTGAAGCTTTCTTT; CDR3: CSVGLNTEAFF
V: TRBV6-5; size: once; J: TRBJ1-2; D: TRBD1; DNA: TGTGCCAGCAGTTACCTCGTGACAGGGGACCTCTATGGCTACACCTTC; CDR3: CASSYLVTGDLYGYTF
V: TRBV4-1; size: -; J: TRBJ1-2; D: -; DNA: TGCGCCAGCAGCCAAGAACTTGCCGCGCTGGCGGGCTACACCTTC; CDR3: CASSQELAALAGYTF
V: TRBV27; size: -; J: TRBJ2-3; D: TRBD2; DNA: TGTGCCAGCATGAGGGAGGGCCTGATCACAGATACGCAGTATTTT; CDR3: CASMREGLITDTQYF
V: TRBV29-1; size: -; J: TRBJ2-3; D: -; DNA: TGCAGCTACGGGGAGAAGGTCGGGGCAGATACGCAGTATTTT; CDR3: CSYGEKVGADTQYF
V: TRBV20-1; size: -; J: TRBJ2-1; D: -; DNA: TGCAGTGCAGTGGAATGGGAGCAGTTCTTC; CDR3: CSAVEWEQFF
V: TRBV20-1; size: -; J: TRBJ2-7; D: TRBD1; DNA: TGCAGTGCCAGGACAGGGAACGAGCAGTACTTC; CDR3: CSARTGNEQYF
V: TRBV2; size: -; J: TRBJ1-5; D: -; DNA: TGTGCCAGCAGTGATGAATCAGGGAAGGCCAATCAGCCCCAGCATTTT; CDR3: CASSDESGKANQPQHF
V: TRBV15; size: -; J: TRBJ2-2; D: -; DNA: TGTGCCACCCGAACGCCGGGGGCGATCTTCACCGGGGAGCTGTTTTTT; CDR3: CATRTPGAIFTGELFF
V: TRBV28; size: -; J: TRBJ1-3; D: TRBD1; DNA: TGTGCCAGCAGTTCAGGAGGGGGCATAGGTTCCGGAAACACCATATATTTT; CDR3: CASSSGGGIGSGNTIYF
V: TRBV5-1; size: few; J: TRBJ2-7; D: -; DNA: TGCGCCAGCAGCTTGCTCTCCGCATCTTGGGACGAGCAGTACTTC; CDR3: CASSLLSASWDEQYF
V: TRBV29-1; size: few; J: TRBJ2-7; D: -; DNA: TGCAGCGTTGCCGGTATGGGGGTTTACGAGCAGTACTTC; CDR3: CSVAGMGVYEQYF
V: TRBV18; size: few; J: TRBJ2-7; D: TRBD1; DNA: TGTGCCAGTCACCTCGGACAGGACTCCTACGAGCAGTACTTC; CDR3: CASHLGQDSYEQYF
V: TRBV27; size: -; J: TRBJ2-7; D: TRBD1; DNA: TGTGCCAGCAGTTTAAGTCTAGACAGGGTGGACGAGCAGTACTTC; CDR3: CASSLSLDRVDEQYF
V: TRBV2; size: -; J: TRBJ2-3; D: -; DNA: TGTGCCAGCACCCTCGGCATCGCGCAGTATTTT; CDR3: CASTLGIAQYF
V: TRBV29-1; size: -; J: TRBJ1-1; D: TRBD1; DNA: TGCAGCGTGGGGGGACAGATGAACACTGAAGCTTTCTTT; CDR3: CSVGGQMNTEAFF
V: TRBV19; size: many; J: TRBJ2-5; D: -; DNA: TGTGCCAGTAGTCTAGGTCGTGAGACCCAGTACTTC; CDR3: CASSLGRETQYF
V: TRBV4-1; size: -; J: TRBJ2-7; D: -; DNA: TGCGCCAGCAGCCAAACTTTTAACAGGGACTACGAGCAGTACTTC; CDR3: CASSQTFNRDYEQYF
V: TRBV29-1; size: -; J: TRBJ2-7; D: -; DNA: TGCAGCGTTGCCCCTTCGCAGGGTTACGAGCAGTACTTC; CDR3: CSVAPSQGYEQYF
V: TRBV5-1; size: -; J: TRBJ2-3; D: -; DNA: TGCGCCAGCAGCTTGGCCCCCACAGATACGCAGTATTTT; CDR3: CASSLAPTDTQYF
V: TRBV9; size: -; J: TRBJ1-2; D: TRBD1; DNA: TGTGCCAGCACCCCATCCGGAGGGAGGGGGCAGGGATTTGGCTACACCTTC; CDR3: CASTPSGGRGQGFGYTF
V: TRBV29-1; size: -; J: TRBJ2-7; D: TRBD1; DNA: TGCAGCGCCCGACAGGGTAGCTCCTACGAGCAGTACTTC; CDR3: CSARQGSSYEQYF
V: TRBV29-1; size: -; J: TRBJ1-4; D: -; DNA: TGCAGCGTTGGAGGGTTTGGTGAAAAACTGTTTTTT; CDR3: CSVGGFGEKLFF
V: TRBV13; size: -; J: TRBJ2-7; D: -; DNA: TGTGCCAGCAGCTTAAACAGGGGGGGATACGAGCAGTACTTC; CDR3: CASSLNRGGYEQYF
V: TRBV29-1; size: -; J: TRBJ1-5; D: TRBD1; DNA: TGCAGCGTTGAACAGGGGGCTGGGCAGCCCCAGCATTTT; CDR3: CSVEQGAGQPQHF
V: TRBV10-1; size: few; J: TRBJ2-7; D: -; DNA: TGCGCCAGCAGCACCCAGGAAGACGGATACGAGCAGTACTTC; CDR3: CASSTQEDGYEQYF
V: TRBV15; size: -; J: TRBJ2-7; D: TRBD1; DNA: TGTGCCACCAGCAGGGACAGGGGCTACGAGCAGTACTTC; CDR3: CATSRDRGYEQYF
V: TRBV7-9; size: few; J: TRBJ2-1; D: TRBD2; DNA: TGTGCCAGCAGCTTAGGATCTAGCGGAAACAATGAGCAGTTCTTC; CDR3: CASSLGSSGNNEQFF
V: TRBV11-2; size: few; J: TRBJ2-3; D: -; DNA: TGTGCCAGCAGCTTAGAGGGCCAAAGCACAGATACGCAGTATTTT; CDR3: CASSLEGQSTDTQYF
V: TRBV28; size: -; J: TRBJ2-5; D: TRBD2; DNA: TGTGCCAGCAGTAAACCGACGGGAGGGGAGACCCAGTACTTC; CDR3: CASSKPTGGETQYF
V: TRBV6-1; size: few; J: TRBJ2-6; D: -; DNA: TGTGCCAGCAGTTATCCTGGGGCCAACGTCCTGACTTTC; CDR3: CASSYPGANVLTF
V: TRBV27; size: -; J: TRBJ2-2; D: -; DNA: TGTGCCAGCAGGTCTTTCGGGGAGCTGTTTTTT; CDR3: CASRSFGELFF
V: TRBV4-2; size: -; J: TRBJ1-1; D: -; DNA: TGTGCCAGCAGCCAAGATTATCACAGGATAGGAACTGAAGCTTTCTTT; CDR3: CASSQDYHRIGTEAFF
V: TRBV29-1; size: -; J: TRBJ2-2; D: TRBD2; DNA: TGCAGCGTGAGGACTAGCGGGGCCACCGGGGAGCTGTTTTTT; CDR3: CSVRTSGATGELFF
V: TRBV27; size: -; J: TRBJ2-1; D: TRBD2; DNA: TGTGCCAGCAGTTCCCGGACTAGCGGATACAATGAGCAGTTCTTC; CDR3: CASSSRTSGYNEQFF
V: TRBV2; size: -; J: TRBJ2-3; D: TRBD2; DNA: TGTGCCAGCAGTGAAGGGGGACTAGCGGGGGATACGCAGTATTTT; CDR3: CASSEGGLAGDTQYF
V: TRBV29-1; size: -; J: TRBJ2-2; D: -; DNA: TGCAGCGTTGAAGACCTCCGAGGCACCGGGGAGCTGTTTTTT; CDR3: CSVEDLRGTGELFF
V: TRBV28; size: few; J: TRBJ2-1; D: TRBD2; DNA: TGTGCCAGCAGTAACACCCCTAGCGGGACTGATGAGCAGTTCTTC; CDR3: CASSNTPSGTDEQFF
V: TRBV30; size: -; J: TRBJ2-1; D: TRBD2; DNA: TGTGCCTGGGGACTAGCGGACAATGAGCAGTTCTTC; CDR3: CAWGLADNEQFF
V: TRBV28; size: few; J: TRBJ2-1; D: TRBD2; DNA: TGTGCCAGCAGCCCCAGCGGGAGTCTAGGGAATGAGCAGTTCTTC; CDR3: CASSPSGSLGNEQFF
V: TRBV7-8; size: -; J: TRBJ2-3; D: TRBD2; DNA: TGTGCCAGCAGCCCACAAGGGACTAGCGGCCTTAGCACAGATACGCAGTATTTT; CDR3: CASSPQGTSGLSTDTQYF
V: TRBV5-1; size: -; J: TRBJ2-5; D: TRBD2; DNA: TGCGCCAGCACCCTAGCGGGACAAGAGACCCAGTACTTC; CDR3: CASTLAGQETQYF
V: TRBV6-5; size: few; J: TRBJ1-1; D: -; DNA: TGTGCCAGCAGTTACAGGCAGGTGTCGGACACTGAAGCTTTCTTT; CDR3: CASSYRQVSDTEAFF
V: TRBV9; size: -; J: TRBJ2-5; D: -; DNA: TGTGCCAGCAGCGTTTCAGGGGTGGCTCGTGAGACCCAGTACTTC; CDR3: CASSVSGVARETQYF